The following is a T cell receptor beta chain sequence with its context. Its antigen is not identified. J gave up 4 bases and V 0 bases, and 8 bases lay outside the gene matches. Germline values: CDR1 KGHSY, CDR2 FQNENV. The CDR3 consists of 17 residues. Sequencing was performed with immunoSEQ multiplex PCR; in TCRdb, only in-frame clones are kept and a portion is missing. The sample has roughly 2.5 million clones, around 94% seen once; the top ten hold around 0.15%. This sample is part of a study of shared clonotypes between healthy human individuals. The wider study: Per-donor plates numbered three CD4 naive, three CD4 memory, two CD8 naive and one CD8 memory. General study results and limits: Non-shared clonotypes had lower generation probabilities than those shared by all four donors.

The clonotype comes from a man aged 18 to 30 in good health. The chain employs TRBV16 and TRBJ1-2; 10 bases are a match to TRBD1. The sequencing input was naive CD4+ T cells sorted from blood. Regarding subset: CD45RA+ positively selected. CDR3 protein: CASSQSGTGAVSYGYTF. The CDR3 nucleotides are TGTGCCAGCAGCCAATCAGGGACAGGGGCGGTGAGCTATGGCTACACCTTC. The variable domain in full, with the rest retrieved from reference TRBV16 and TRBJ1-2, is GEEVAQTPKHLVRGEGQKAKLYCAPIKGHSYVFWYQQVLKNEFKFLISFQNENVFDETGMPKERFSAKCLPNSPCSLEIQATKLEDSAVYFCASSQSGTGAVSYGYTFGSGTRLTVV.